The rows below give T cell receptor beta chains drawn from one sample of a study of cytomegalovirus exposure and HLA in healthy donors. Sequencing used immunoSEQ multiplex PCR; TCRdb keeps in-frame clones, though not all of them. The data show 120,000 to 150,000 clones, 79% seen once. Sequencing was done on a sample of PBMCs. The receptors shown here come from a woman between 35 and 50 years old in good health and CMV-seropositive. Both conserved end residues are part of each CDR3. Each record gives: J gene, clone size, D gene, V gene, CDR3 protein, CDR3 DNA. A D gene is named only where the DNA matches it firmly. The size entry is marked missing in some rows and otherwise reads once, few, many or a size class.

J gene: TRBJ2-7; clone size: -; D gene: -; V gene: TRBV28; CDR3 protein: CASSLSASSSYEQYF; CDR3 DNA: TGTGCCAGCAGTTTATCAGCGTCGAGCTCCTACGAGCAGTACTTC
J gene: TRBJ1-4; clone size: -; D gene: -; V gene: TRBV5-1; CDR3 protein: CASSSAPFHGEKLFF; CDR3 DNA: TGCGCCAGCAGCTCAGCGCCCTTCCATGGTGAAAAACTGTTTTTT
J gene: TRBJ1-2; clone size: few; D gene: -; V gene: TRBV6-5; CDR3 protein: CASSRSGGIYGYTF; CDR3 DNA: TGTGCCAGCAGCCGCTCCGGGGGGATCTATGGCTACACCTTC
J gene: TRBJ2-2; clone size: -; D gene: -; V gene: TRBV11-2; CDR3 protein: CASSFVQNTGELFF; CDR3 DNA: TGTGCCAGCAGCTTTGTCCAGAACACCGGGGAGCTGTTTTTT
J gene: TRBJ2-2; clone size: -; D gene: -; V gene: TRBV4-1; CDR3 protein: CASSQDPHSNTGELFF; CDR3 DNA: TGCGCCAGCAGCCAAGATCCTCACTCGAACACCGGGGAGCTGTTTTTT
J gene: TRBJ2-7; clone size: -; D gene: -; V gene: TRBV21-1; CDR3 protein: CASSSGVRGLGEQYF; CDR3 DNA: TGTGCCAGCAGCTCCGGGGTCAGGGGCCTCGGGGAGCAGTACTTC
J gene: TRBJ2-2; clone size: -; D gene: -; V gene: TRBV11-1; CDR3 protein: CASSPAGRLTGELFF; CDR3 DNA: TGTGCCAGCAGCCCAGCGGGCCGCCTCACCGGGGAGCTGTTTTTT
J gene: TRBJ2-3; clone size: once; D gene: -; V gene: TRBV7-6; CDR3 protein: CASSLGGGPLTDTQYF; CDR3 DNA: TGTGCCAGCAGCTTAGGGGGGGGGCCGTTAACAGATACGCAGTATTTT
J gene: TRBJ2-2; clone size: few; D gene: TRBD2; V gene: TRBV7-6; CDR3 protein: CASSSLFRVAGGSNTGELFF; CDR3 DNA: TGTGCCAGCAGCTCCCTCTTCCGGGTAGCGGGGGGATCGAACACCGGGGAGCTGTTTTTT
J gene: TRBJ1-5; clone size: -; D gene: -; V gene: TRBV4-1; CDR3 protein: CASSRSAGQPQHF; CDR3 DNA: TGCGCCAGCAGCCGCTCCGCAGGCCAGCCCCAGCATTTT
J gene: TRBJ2-1; clone size: -; D gene: TRBD1; V gene: TRBV27; CDR3 protein: CASRDRYLGNEQFF; CDR3 DNA: TGTGCCAGCAGGGACAGGTATCTGGGCAATGAGCAGTTCTTC
J gene: TRBJ1-3; clone size: once; D gene: -; V gene: TRBV25-1; CDR3 protein: CASMATGSSGNTIYF; CDR3 DNA: TGTGCCAGCATGGCGACCGGGAGCTCTGGAAACACCATATATTTT
J gene: TRBJ2-3; clone size: -; D gene: -; V gene: TRBV5-1; CDR3 protein: CASSAGGITDTQYF; CDR3 DNA: TGCGCCAGCAGCGCAGGGGGGATAACAGATACGCAGTATTTT
J gene: TRBJ1-2; clone size: -; D gene: TRBD1; V gene: TRBV6-6; CDR3 protein: CASRPTGTGGYGYTF; CDR3 DNA: TGTGCCAGCAGACCTACCGGGACAGGCGGGTATGGCTACACCTTC
J gene: TRBJ1-1; clone size: -; D gene: -; V gene: TRBV28; CDR3 protein: CASSFKGYTEAFF; CDR3 DNA: TGTGCCAGCAGTTTTAAGGGGTACACTGAAGCTTTCTTT
J gene: TRBJ1-4; clone size: -; D gene: -; V gene: TRBV2; CDR3 protein: CASSVQGQKVF; CDR3 DNA: TGTGCCAGCAGCGTTCAGGGTCAGAAGGTCTTT
J gene: TRBJ2-3; clone size: -; D gene: TRBD1; V gene: TRBV5-1; CDR3 protein: CASSFLGTGTDTQYF; CDR3 DNA: TGCGCCAGCAGCTTCCTCGGGACAGGAACAGATACGCAGTATTTT
J gene: TRBJ2-5; clone size: -; D gene: -; V gene: TRBV2; CDR3 protein: CASRAERETQYF; CDR3 DNA: TGTGCCAGCAGGGCTGAGAGGGAGACCCAGTACTTC
J gene: TRBJ2-3; clone size: -; D gene: -; V gene: TRBV5-4; CDR3 protein: CASSLRSWGTDTQYF; CDR3 DNA: TGTGCCAGCAGCCTTAGGAGTTGGGGCACAGATACGCAGTATTTT
J gene: TRBJ1-4; clone size: -; D gene: -; V gene: TRBV4-1; CDR3 protein: CASSRRENEKLFF; CDR3 DNA: TGCGCCAGCAGCCGCAGGGAAAATGAAAAACTGTTTTTT
J gene: TRBJ2-3; clone size: once; D gene: TRBD2; V gene: TRBV5-4; CDR3 protein: CASSPGGGGDTQYF; CDR3 DNA: TGTGCCAGCAGCCCCGGGGGGGGTGGAGATACGCAGTATTTT
J gene: TRBJ1-4; clone size: -; D gene: -; V gene: TRBV10-1; CDR3 protein: CASSEVTWASNEKLFF; CDR3 DNA: TGCGCCAGCAGTGAGGTAACATGGGCTTCTAATGAAAAACTGTTTTTT
J gene: TRBJ1-2; clone size: -; D gene: TRBD1; V gene: TRBV18; CDR3 protein: CASSPQGGAYGYTF; CDR3 DNA: TGTGCCAGCTCTCCCCAAGGGGGCGCGTATGGCTACACCTTC
J gene: TRBJ1-1; clone size: -; D gene: -; V gene: TRBV2; CDR3 protein: CASSDYFGPEAFF; CDR3 DNA: TGTGCCAGCAGCGACTACTTCGGACCTGAAGCTTTCTTT
J gene: TRBJ1-3; clone size: -; D gene: TRBD1; V gene: TRBV5-1; CDR3 protein: CASSPEWGQGSGNTIYF; CDR3 DNA: TGCGCCAGCAGCCCGGAGTGGGGACAGGGCTCTGGAAACACCATATATTTT
J gene: TRBJ1-1; clone size: medium-sized; D gene: -; V gene: TRBV5-6; CDR3 protein: CASSLAGGNTEAFF; CDR3 DNA: TGTGCCAGCAGCTTGGCGGGGGGGAACACTGAAGCTTTCTTT
J gene: TRBJ1-1; clone size: -; D gene: TRBD1; V gene: TRBV9; CDR3 protein: CASSPSGQGNTEAFF; CDR3 DNA: TGTGCCAGCAGCCCTTCCGGACAGGGAAACACTGAAGCTTTCTTT
J gene: TRBJ2-7; clone size: -; D gene: TRBD1; V gene: TRBV14; CDR3 protein: CASSQLGQGSYEQYF; CDR3 DNA: TGTGCCAGCAGCCAGTTGGGACAGGGCTCCTACGAGCAGTACTTC
J gene: TRBJ1-1; clone size: -; D gene: -; V gene: TRBV18; CDR3 protein: CASSPSGGNTEAFF; CDR3 DNA: TGTGCCAGCTCACCGTCGGGAGGGAACACTGAAGCTTTCTTT
J gene: TRBJ2-2; clone size: -; D gene: TRBD1; V gene: TRBV11-1; CDR3 protein: CASSPQGAFTGELFF; CDR3 DNA: TGTGCCAGCAGCCCACAGGGGGCGTTCACCGGGGAGCTGTTTTTT
J gene: TRBJ1-1; clone size: -; D gene: -; V gene: TRBV28; CDR3 protein: CASINLAFPPAFF; CDR3 DNA: TGTGCCAGCATCAACCTGGCCTTCCCTCCGGCTTTCTTT
J gene: TRBJ1-2; clone size: few; D gene: -; V gene: TRBV6-1; CDR3 protein: CASSEGGLDYTF; CDR3 DNA: TGTGCCAGCAGTGAAGGCGGGCTTGACTACACCTTC
J gene: TRBJ1-3; clone size: -; D gene: -; V gene: TRBV6-5; CDR3 protein: CATRSGGSGNTIYF; CDR3 DNA: TGTGCCACCAGGTCGGGAGGCTCTGGAAACACCATATATTTT
J gene: TRBJ1-1; clone size: -; D gene: TRBD1; V gene: TRBV5-1; CDR3 protein: CASSINRGEAFF; CDR3 DNA: TGCGCCAGCAGCATAAACAGGGGGGAAGCTTTCTTT
J gene: TRBJ2-1; clone size: -; D gene: TRBD2; V gene: TRBV4-1; CDR3 protein: CASSQHLAAGVNEQFF; CDR3 DNA: TGCGCCAGCAGCCAACATCTAGCGGCCGGGGTTAATGAGCAGTTCTTC
J gene: TRBJ2-5; clone size: -; D gene: -; V gene: TRBV5-1; CDR3 protein: CASSTGDTTEAWETQYF; CDR3 DNA: TGCGCCAGCAGCACTGGTGATACGACAGAGGCTTGGGAGACCCAGTACTTC
J gene: TRBJ1-1; clone size: -; D gene: TRBD1; V gene: TRBV2; CDR3 protein: CASKPTGALTEAFF; CDR3 DNA: TGTGCCAGCAAACCGACAGGGGCTCTTACTGAAGCTTTCTTT